Detailed here is one T cell receptor beta chain. This clone appeared once. Its antigen is currently not known. A clone one base away is much larger, so this may be a read error. The record originates from a study of metastatic and nonmetastatic thyroid tumors (dated by TCRdb to 2020 to 2022). Broadly, across the study: Repertoires were compared across peripheral blood and tumor or nodule tissue samples from malignant and benign thyroid patients.

Library preparation used PCR. Data came from an Illumina HiSeq 4000. High-throughput sequencing was used to profile the CDR3 region of the TCR beta-chain in every patient. In the paper's pipeline: A classifier to discriminate distant-metastatic papillary thyroid cancer patients was built from CDR3 differences across clinicopathological groups. Repertoire diversity was assessed with the Shannon index, and tumor-blood repertoire similarity with the Morisita-Horn index. The raw public reads went through TCRdb reprocessing: fastp at Q25, MiXCR clone calling, in-frame beta chains kept. What appears here as the V and J calls and clone size reflects TCRdb's work, not the paper's. The sample includes 75,000 to 100,000 clones, with roughly 13% observed a single time. Approximately 11% of the sample is held by the ten biggest clonotypes. None of the patients had been given any treatment before thyroid surgery. The study retrospectively analysed patient clinical samples collected from 2012 to 2018 using T-cell receptor beta sequencing.

The CDR3 measures 17 amino acids from cysteine to phenylalanine. The CDR3 DNA has 51 bases and is translated from base 1. CDR1 and CDR2 are read off the germline V gene as MGHRA and YSYEKL. The V end loses 2 bases and the J end loses 6 bases, and a stretch of 22 bases separates them. Broader findings and caveats from the paper: TCR beta diversity was reported as significantly higher in malignant tumors than in benign nodules, in both blood and tumor samples.

This clonotype originated in a female donor with papillary thyroid cancer or a benign thyroid nodule (not recorded which). Some clones in this sample may be carry-over from other donors' samples. The sequenced material came from blood. The chain employs TRBV4-1 and TRBJ1-1; the D region possibly corresponds to TRBD1 (5 bases align). The DNA sequence is as follows: TGCGCCAGCAGCCAATTTTCGGGACCCGACCTGGGAGCTGAAGCTTTCTTT. It translates as CASSQFSGPDLGAEAFF.